A single sample is the source of the 26 T cell receptor beta chains below, sequenced in a study of OX40 agonist ivuxolimab in advanced cancers. Using immunoSEQ multiplex PCR, the repertoire was profiled, and TCRdb retains in-frame clones only, with some absent. This sample carries some 66,000 clones, roughly 84% of them seen once, and the ten largest clones take roughly 0.27%. Sequenced here: CD4+ or CD8+ T cells sorted from blood, sampled in a trial of the OX40 agonist ivuxolimab. The receptors originated from an adult with an advanced solid tumor such as melanoma, head and neck, liver or kidney cancer.

This chain links TRBV14 with TRBJ1-1; D possibly corresponds to TRBD1 (5 bases). V lost 4 bases to trimming and J lost 5 bases, with 26 bases between them. The CDR3 is 18 residues long. Per germline, CDR1 SGHDN and CDR2 FVKESK. DNA for the CDR3: TGTGCCAGCAGCCTCCAGGGTGGGCCAGGTAATCGGAGGACTGAAGCTTTCTTT. It is translated as CASSLQGGPGNRRTEAFF.

This clone has a handful of counts. The chain recombines TRBV4-3 with TRBJ2-1; 8 positions match TRBD2. V shed 0 bases, J shed 5 bases, and the junction held 9 bases outside the gene matches. This CDR3 region has 17 residues. CDR1 is LGHNA and CDR2 is YSLEER in the germline V gene. The CDR3 sequence: CASSQDWGGRSHNEQFF. For the CDR3, the DNA is TGCGCCAGCAGCCAAGATTGGGGCGGGAGGTCCCACAATGAGCAGTTCTTC.

This sequence joins TRBV27 and TRBJ2-5; D may be TRBD2 (5 bases). V gave up 3 bases and J gave up 0 bases, with 8 bases separating them. Per germline, CDR1 MNHEY and CDR2 SMNVEV (reference sequence). The CDR3 loop spans 14 amino acids. The chain's CDR3 is CASSFAGNQETQYF. The CDR3 DNA reads as TGTGCCAGCAGTTTCGCGGGTAACCAAGAGACCCAGTACTTC.

The chain has TRBV5-1 and TRBJ2-7; D is unclear. The germline V gene has CDR1 SGHRS and CDR2 YFSETQ. Trimming shortened V by 3 bases and J by 1 base, and 11 bases separated the two germline ends. CDR3 length: 14 residues. CDR3: CASSSGLSSYEQYF. In nucleotides, the CDR3 is TGCGCCAGCAGCTCGGGCCTTAGTTCCTACGAGCAGTACTTC.

The J gene is TRBJ1-5, the V gene TRBV19; D may be TRBD1 (5 bases). V was clipped by 5 bases and J by 7 bases, with 18 bases between them. Germline V lookup: CDR1 LNHDA, CDR2 SQIVND (reference sequence). The CDR3 has 15 amino acids. The CDR3 nucleotides are TGTGCCAGTAGTGATGGGCAGGGTGGTTGGCAGCCCCAGCATTTT. This encodes CASSDGQGGWQPQHF.

The CDR3 DNA is TGTGCCAGCTCAGATGCAGGGCCCTACTACGAGCAGTACTTC. Its protein product is CASSDAGPYYEQYF. The rearrangement links TRBV18 to TRBJ2-7; possibly TRBD1 for D (5 bases). The V gene's germline CDR1 is KGHSH and CDR2 LQKENI. CDR3 length: 14 residues. Trimming left V 5 bases short and J 3 bases short, with 14 bases between.

Here the CDR3 DNA reads TGTGCCAGCAGCCCAAGAAGGGACAGGGGCTCACCCCTCCACTTT. Residues: CASSPRRDRGSPLHF. The V gene is TRBV7-2, the J gene TRBJ1-6; the match to TRBD1 covers 10 bases. CDR3 length: 15 amino acids. Trimming took 5 bases from V and 10 from J; bases not matched to a gene: 8. The germline gives CDR1 SGHTA, CDR2 FQGNSA.

This chain uses TRBV11-2 with TRBJ1-5, with a tentative D call TRBD1 (6 bases). Germline V gene lookup returns CDR1 SGHAT and CDR2 FQNNGV. The CDR3 is made up of 15 amino acids. Trimming stripped 0 bases from V and 4 bases from J, with 10 bases between. The CDR3 region has the DNA TGTGCCAGCAGCTTAGATCCGGACAGAAATCAGCCCCAGCATTTT. Residues: CASSLDPDRNQPQHF.

V and J are TRBV7-9 and TRBJ1-1, with 8 bases lining up with TRBD1. Unmatched junction bases numbered 5, after V lost 5 bases and J lost 0 bases. The CDR3 length is 15 residues. Germline CDR1 and CDR2: SEHNR and FQNEAQ (reference sequence). The DNA for the CDR3 is TGTGCCAGCAGCCCAGGGGGCCGTTTGAACACTGAAGCTTTCTTT. It codes for CASSPGGRLNTEAFF.

This clone was picked up one time. The chain's CDR3 is CASSYTSAEETQYF. The CDR3, as DNA: TGTGCCAGCAGCTACACTAGCGCCGAAGAGACCCAGTACTTC. The chain carries TRBV7-9 and TRBJ2-5; 7 nucleotides line up with TRBD2. Germline lookup yields CDR1 SEHNR and CDR2 FQNEAQ (reference sequence). V gave up 4 bases and J gave up 3 bases; unmatched junction bases: 5. CDR3 length equals 14 residues. The complete variable domain, with remaining parts taken from reference TRBV7-9 and TRBJ2-5, reads DTGVSQNPRHKITKRGQNVTFRCDPISEHNRLYWYRQTLGQGPEFLTYFQNEAQLEKSRLLSDRFSAERPKGSFSTLEIQRTEQGDSAMYLCASSYTSAEETQYFGPGTRLLVL.

The chain couples TRBV19 to TRBJ2-6; D remains unclear. Germline V gene data show CDR1 as LNHDA and CDR2 as SQIVND (reference sequence). The V end was cut by 5 bases, the J end by 0 bases, with 5 bases between. The CDR3 totals 14 residues. CDR3 nucleotide sequence: TGTGCCAGTAGTGAGAGCTCTGGGGCCAACGTCCTGACTTTC. Its protein is CASSESSGANVLTF. Looking up the rest from reference TRBV19 and TRBJ2-6 gives the full variable domain: DGGITQSPKYLFRKEGQNVTLSCEQNLNHDAMYWYRQDPGQGLRLIYYSQIVNDFQKGDIAEGYSVSREKKESFPLTVTSAQKNPTAFYLCASSESSGANVLTFGAGSRLTVL.

The chain employs TRBV6-5 and TRBJ1-1; possible D gene TRBD1, 6 bases. Deletions cut 2 bases from V and 0 bases from J, with 7 bases between. The CDR3 is 14 residues long. Germline CDR1 MNHEY, CDR2 SVGAGI. DNA for the CDR3: TGTGCCAGCAGTTACGGGACAATGAACACTGAAGCTTTCTTT. Protein: CASSYGTMNTEAFF.

The CDR3: CASSQRAGGNYEQYF. CDR3 bases: TGCGCCAGCAGCCAGAGAGCGGGAGGGAACTACGAGCAGTACTTC. V usage is TRBV4-3 and J usage is TRBJ2-7; 10 bases are shared with TRBD2. Germline V lookup: CDR1 LGHNA, CDR2 YSLEER. After removal of 3 bases from V and 3 bases from J, the junction contained 5 bases not matched to a gene. The CDR3 sequence is 15 residues long.

V and J are TRBV27 and TRBJ2-3; 11 nucleotides line up with TRBD2. CDR3 size: 17 residues. Trimming removed 6 bases from V and 6 bases from J; junction bases left unmatched: 14. Looked up from germline, CDR1 is MNHEY and CDR2 is SMNVEV (reference sequence). CDR3 nucleotides: TGTGCCAGCAGGGACCGGCTAGCGGGAGGCACAGGGGATACGCAGTATTTT. Protein: CASRDRLAGGTGDTQYF.

The chain combines TRBV7-7 with TRBJ2-2, with TRBD2 matching 7 bases. Losses at the gene ends were 8 bases for V and 1 base for J; bases not matched to a gene: 4. The CDR3 has 14 residues. Germline lookup yields CDR1 SSHAT and CDR2 FNYEAQ (reference sequence). CDR3 DNA: TGTGCCAGCCGGCCTAGCGGGAACACCGGGGAGCTGTTTTTT. This codes for CASRPSGNTGELFF.

The chain links TRBV28 to TRBJ2-7; D may be TRBD1 (5 bases). The V end was cut by 6 bases, the J end by 2 bases, with 11 bases between. The CDR3 is made up of 13 amino acids. Germline values: CDR1 MDHEN, CDR2 SYDVKM. CDR3 protein: CASSKLRAYEQYF. In nucleotides, the CDR3 is TGTGCCAGCAGCAAACTCAGGGCCTACGAGCAGTACTTC.

This clone was observed a single time. The V and J genes are TRBV5-1 and TRBJ2-2; 7 nucleotides align to TRBD1. The germline V gene encodes CDR1 SGHRS and CDR2 YFSETQ. This CDR3 is 14 amino acids long. V was pared by 5 bases and J by 7 bases, with 8 bases of the junction left unmatched. The CDR3, as DNA: TGCGCCAGCAGTGGTAGGGGGCCGGACGGGGAGCTGTTTTTT. Residues: CASSGRGPDGELFF.

The gene calls are TRBV5-6 and TRBJ1-6, with TRBD1 matching 10 bases. The CDR3 sequence is 15 residues long. The J segment lost 9 bases and the V segment lost 1 base, leaving 4 bases of the junction unmatched. The germline V gene encodes CDR1 SGHDT and CDR2 YYEEEE. CDR3 DNA: TGTGCCAGCAGCTTGTCTGGACAGGGGGTTTCACCCCTCCACTTT. Encoded protein: CASSLSGQGVSPLHF.

The chain links TRBV18 to TRBJ2-7; TRBD2 matches 10 bases. The CDR3 runs to 18 residues. Germline-derived CDR1 and CDR2 are KGHSH and LQKENI. V was pared by 3 bases and J by 0 bases, with 11 bases of the junction left unmatched. The CDR3 reads CASSPYNVLAGASYEQYF. The CDR3 bases are TGTGCCAGCTCACCCTACAACGTCCTAGCGGGAGCCTCCTACGAGCAGTACTTC.

The J gene is TRBJ1-2, the V gene TRBV10-1, with 7 nucleotides matching TRBD1. The CDR3 consists of 13 residues. The germline V gene has CDR1 WNHNN and CDR2 SYGVQD (reference sequence). Trimming cost V 6 bases and J 7 bases; bases outside gene matches: 8. The CDR3 loop is CASSATGVSGYTF. Here the CDR3 DNA reads TGCGCCAGCAGCGCTACAGGGGTCTCTGGCTACACCTTC.

As DNA, the CDR3 is TGTGCCAGCTCAACCACAACAGGGTCTGGGGCCAACGTCCTGACTTTC. This sequence encodes CASSTTTGSGANVLTF. The chain has TRBV18 and TRBJ2-6; a possible D gene is TRBD1 (6 bases). The germline CDR1 and CDR2 sequences are KGHSH and LQKENI. This CDR3 has 16 residues. Between the trimmed V and J ends, which lost 5 bases and 1 base, there was a span of 12 bases.

Concerning this clone itself: The junction and the germline gene differ at one end; a read error may be behind it. The sample contains more than one DNA sequence encoding this CDR3. J is TRBJ2-3 and V is TRBV15; D possibly uses TRBD1 or TRBD2 (6 bases each). Germline V gene data show CDR1 as LNHNV and CDR2 as YYDKDF (reference sequence). The CDR3 sequence is 16 residues long. The CDR3 sequence: CATSSGGGASTDTQYF. The CDR3 DNA follows: TGTGCCACCAGCAGCGGGGGCGGGGCTAGCACGGATACGCAGTATTTT.

With respect to this clone: One end of the junction fails to match germline, which may point to a read error. The sample carries other DNA sequences with the same CDR3. The CDR3 nucleotides read TGTGCCAGCAGTCCGCGACAGGGGAACTACGGCTACACCTTC. It specifies CASSPRQGNYGYTF. The chain carries TRBV27 and TRBJ1-2; 8 bases are a match to TRBD1. CDR1 is MNHEY and CDR2 is SMNVEV in the germline V gene (reference sequence). The CDR3 contains 14 residues.

The V and J genes are TRBV6-1 and TRBJ2-7; 8 bases match TRBD2. J gave up 7 bases and V 6 bases, and 14 bases lay outside the gene matches. Per the germline V gene, CDR1 is MNHNS and CDR2 is SASEGT. This CDR3 has 15 amino acids. Here the CDR3 DNA reads TGTGCCAGCAGCGATAGCGGACTAGCTCTGCGGGAGCAGTACTTC. Encoded protein: CASSDSGLALREQYF.

The chain has TRBV19 and TRBJ2-1; D is undetermined. V was pared by 1 base and J by 0 bases, with 10 bases between. The CDR3 sequence is 16 residues long. The germline gives CDR1 LNHDA, CDR2 SQIVND (reference sequence). The CDR3 DNA reads TGTGCCAGTAGTATAGGTTGGCAGTTCTCCTACAATGAGCAGTTCTTC. It codes for CASSIGWQFSYNEQFF.

A word on this clone: Other DNA sequences in this specimen translate into the identical CDR3. V is TRBV27 and J is TRBJ1-2; 8 bases line up with TRBD1. J gave up 2 bases and V 5 bases, and 4 bases lay outside the gene matches. Germline CDR1 reads MNHEY; CDR2 reads SMNVEV (reference sequence). The CDR3 is 14 amino acids. The CDR3 reads CASSPRQGNYGYTF. CDR3 nucleotides: TGTGCCAGCAGTCCGCGACAGGGGAACTATGGCTACACCTTC.